The clone carrying this TCR beta chain has only a few counts. The sample originates from a study of blood T cell repertoires in COVID-19. Study background: Samples came from the United States, Italy and Spain, spanning acute and convalescent COVID-19. In each case, the material was cDNA or gDNA derived from T cells, B-cell-depleted T cells, or PBMCs.

CDR3 length: 16 amino acids. The V end was cut by 8 bases, the J end by 5 bases, with 25 bases between. Germline-derived CDR1 and CDR2 are MNHEY and SMNVEV (reference sequence). In the study's own analysis: Estimates of nucleated cell counts were drawn from the amplification of reference gene primers. Clones were read by immunoSEQ multiplex PCR, and TCRdb kept only the in-frame ones, dropping some. V, J and clone size reflect that table, while D and trimming were determined from the DNA. Of 150,000 to 200,000 clones in the sample, 60% to 85% were seen once. The V gene is TRBV27, the J gene TRBJ2-7; no definite D call. This clonotype was sampled from a man aged 55-75 years with active or convalescent COVID-19. Sequencing was carried out using peripheral blood. CDR3 in amino acids: CASRSFLRSKSDEQYF. Written as DNA, the CDR3 is TGTGCCAGCCGCTCCTTCCTACGGTCTAAATCCGACGAGCAGTACTTC.